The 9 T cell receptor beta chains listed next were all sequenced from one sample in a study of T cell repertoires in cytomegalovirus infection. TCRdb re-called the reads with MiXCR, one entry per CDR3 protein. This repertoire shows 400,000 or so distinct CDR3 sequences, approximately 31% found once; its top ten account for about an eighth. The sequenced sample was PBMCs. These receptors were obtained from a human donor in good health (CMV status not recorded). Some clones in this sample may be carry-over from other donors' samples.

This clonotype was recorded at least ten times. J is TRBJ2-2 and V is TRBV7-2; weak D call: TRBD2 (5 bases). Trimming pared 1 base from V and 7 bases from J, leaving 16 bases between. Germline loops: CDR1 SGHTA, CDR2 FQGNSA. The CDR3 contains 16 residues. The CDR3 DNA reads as TGTGCCAGCAGCTTAGGATCCGGGAAACGTGGCGGGGAGCTGTTTTTT. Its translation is CASSLGSGKRGGELFF.

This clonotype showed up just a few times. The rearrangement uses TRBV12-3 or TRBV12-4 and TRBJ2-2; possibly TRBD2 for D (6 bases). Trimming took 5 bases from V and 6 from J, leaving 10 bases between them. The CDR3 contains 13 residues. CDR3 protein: CASSARLAGELFF. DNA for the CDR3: TGTGCCAGCAGTGCCCGACTAGCCGGGGAGCTGTTTTTT.

The chain's CDR3 is CASSSPGTGYGYTF. Written as DNA, the CDR3 is TGTGCCAGCAGTTCCCCGGGGACGGGCTATGGCTACACCTTC. The chain is built from TRBV6-6 and TRBJ1-2; the D gene is possibly TRBD1 (5 bases). The germline gives CDR1 MNHNY, CDR2 SVGAGI (reference sequence). V lost 4 bases and J lost 4, with 13 bases in between. The CDR3 runs to 14 residues.

This CDR3 reads CASSIQGQGNSDTQYF. Here the CDR3 DNA reads TGTGCCAGTAGTATCCAGGGACAGGGAAACTCAGATACGCAGTATTTT. The rearrangement links TRBV19 to TRBJ2-3; TRBD1 agrees at 9 bases. This CDR3 is 16 amino acids long. V dropped 3 bases and J dropped 4; count of bases not matched to a gene: 8. CDR1 is LNHDA and CDR2 is SQIVND in the germline V gene (reference sequence).

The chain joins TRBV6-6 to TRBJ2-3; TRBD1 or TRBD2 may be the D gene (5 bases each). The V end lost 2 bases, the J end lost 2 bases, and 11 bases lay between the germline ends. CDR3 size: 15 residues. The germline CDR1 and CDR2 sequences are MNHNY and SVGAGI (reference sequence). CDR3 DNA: TGTGCCAGCAGTTACCGGGACCCAAACACAGATACGCAGTATTTT. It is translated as CASSYRDPNTDTQYF.

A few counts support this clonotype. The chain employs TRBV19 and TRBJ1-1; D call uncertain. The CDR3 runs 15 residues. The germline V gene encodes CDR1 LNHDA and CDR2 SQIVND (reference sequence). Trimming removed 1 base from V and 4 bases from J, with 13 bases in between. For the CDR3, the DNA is TGTGCCAGTAGTATAGTAATGCGGGGAGGCACTGAAGCTTTCTTT. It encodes CASSIVMRGGTEAFF.

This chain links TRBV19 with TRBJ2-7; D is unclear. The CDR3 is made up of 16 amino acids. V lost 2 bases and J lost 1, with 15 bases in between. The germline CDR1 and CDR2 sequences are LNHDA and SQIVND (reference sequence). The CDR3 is CASSISLSSASYEQYF. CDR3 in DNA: TGTGCCAGTAGTATATCTTTGTCTTCTGCTTCCTACGAGCAGTACTTC.

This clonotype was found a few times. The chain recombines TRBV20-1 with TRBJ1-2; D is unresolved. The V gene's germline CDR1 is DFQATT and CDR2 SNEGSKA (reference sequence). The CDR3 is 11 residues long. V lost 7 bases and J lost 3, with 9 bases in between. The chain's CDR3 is CSGNGDYGYTF. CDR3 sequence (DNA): TGCAGTGGTAACGGGGACTATGGCTACACCTTC.

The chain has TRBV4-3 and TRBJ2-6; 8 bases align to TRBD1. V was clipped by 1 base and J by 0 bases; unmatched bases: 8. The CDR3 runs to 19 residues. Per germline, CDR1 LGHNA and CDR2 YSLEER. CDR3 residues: CASSQGPQGAYSGANVLTF. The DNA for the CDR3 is TGCGCCAGCAGCCAAGGCCCGCAGGGGGCCTACTCTGGGGCCAACGTCCTGACTTTC.